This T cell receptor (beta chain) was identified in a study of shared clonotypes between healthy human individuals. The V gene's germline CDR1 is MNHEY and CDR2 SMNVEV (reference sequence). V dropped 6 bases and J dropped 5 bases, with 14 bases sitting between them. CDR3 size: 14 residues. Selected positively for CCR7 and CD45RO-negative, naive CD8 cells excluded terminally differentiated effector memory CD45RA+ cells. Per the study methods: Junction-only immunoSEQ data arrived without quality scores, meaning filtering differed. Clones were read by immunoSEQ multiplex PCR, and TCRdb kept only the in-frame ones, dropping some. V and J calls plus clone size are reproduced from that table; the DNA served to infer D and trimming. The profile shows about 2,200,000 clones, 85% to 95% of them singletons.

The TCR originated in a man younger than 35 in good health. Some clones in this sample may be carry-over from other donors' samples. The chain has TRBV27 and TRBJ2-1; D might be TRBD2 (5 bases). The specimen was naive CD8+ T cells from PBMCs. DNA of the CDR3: TGTGCCAGCAGGTCTTTGGAGGAGAACAATGAGCAGTTCTTC. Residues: CASRSLEENNEQFF.